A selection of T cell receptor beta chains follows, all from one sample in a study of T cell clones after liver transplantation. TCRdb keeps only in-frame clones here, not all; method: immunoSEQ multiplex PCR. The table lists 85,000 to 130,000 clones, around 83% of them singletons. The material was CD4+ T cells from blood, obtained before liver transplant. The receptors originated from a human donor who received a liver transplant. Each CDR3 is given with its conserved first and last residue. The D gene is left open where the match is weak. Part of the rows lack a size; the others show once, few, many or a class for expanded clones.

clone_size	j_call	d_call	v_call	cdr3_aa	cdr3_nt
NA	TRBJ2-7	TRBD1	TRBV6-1	CAVNRDSSYEQYF	TGTGCCGTAAATCGGGACAGCTCCTACGAGCAGTACTTC
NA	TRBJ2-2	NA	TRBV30	CAWSVRPSTNTGELFF	TGTGCCTGGAGTGTACGGCCTAGCACGAACACCGGGGAGCTGTTTTTT
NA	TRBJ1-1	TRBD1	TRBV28	CASSRPGTGLVTEAFF	TGTGCCAGCAGTCGTCCCGGGACAGGGTTGGTCACTGAAGCTTTCTTT
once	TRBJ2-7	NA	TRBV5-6	CASSLVGVFYEQYF	TGTGCCAGCAGCTTGGTAGGGGTTTTCTACGAGCAGTACTTC
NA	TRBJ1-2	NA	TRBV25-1	CASSEGTLEGYTF	TGTGCCAGCAGTGAAGGGACTCTGGAGGGCTACACCTTC
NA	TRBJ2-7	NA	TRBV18	CASSVQGGYEQYF	TGTGCCAGCTCAGTACAGGGAGGCTACGAGCAGTACTTC
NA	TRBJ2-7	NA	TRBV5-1	CASSYSQYEQYF	TGCGCCAGCAGCTACTCGCAGTACGAGCAGTACTTC
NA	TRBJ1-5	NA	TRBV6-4	CASTPDRRQLNQPQHF	TGTGCCAGCACCCCGGACCGACGACAGCTCAATCAGCCCCAGCATTTT
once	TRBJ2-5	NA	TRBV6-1	CASNDQGSGTQYF	TGTGCCAGCAATGACCAGGGATCTGGGACCCAGTACTTC
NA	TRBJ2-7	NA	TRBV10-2	CASRTYGRSYEQYF	TGCGCCAGCAGAACGTATGGCCGTTCCTACGAGCAGTACTTC
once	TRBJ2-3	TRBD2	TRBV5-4	CASSPGTSGRNTDTQYF	TGTGCCAGCAGCCCGGGGACTAGCGGGAGGAACACAGATACGCAGTATTTT
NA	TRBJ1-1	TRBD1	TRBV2	CASRGQGGTEAFF	TGTGCCAGCAGGGGACAGGGCGGGACTGAAGCTTTCTTT
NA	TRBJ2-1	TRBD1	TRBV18	CASSPGQGIVDEQFF	TGTGCCAGCTCTCCTGGACAGGGGATCGTAGATGAGCAGTTCTTC
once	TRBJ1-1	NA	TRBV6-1	CASSTGTLNTEAFF	TGTGCCAGCAGTACCGGGACACTGAACACTGAAGCTTTCTTT